The clone carrying this T cell receptor beta chain has at least ten counts. The data are from a study of T cells in Graves' hyperthyroidism and ophthalmopathy. Inclusion characteristics of ophthalmopathy patients comprised a Clinical Activity Score of at least 3, a NOSPECS grade of at least 4, and duration under 3 months. Roughly 10 ml of fresh peripheral blood supplied the PBMCs. Germline V lookup: CDR1 SNHLY, CDR2 FYNNEI. V was trimmed by 7 bases and J by 8 bases, leaving 12 bases between them. This CDR3 comprises 13 residues. RNA transcripts gave rise to amplified TCR beta CDR3 regions. An initial round of RT-PCR targeting the TCR CDR3 relied on the HTBI primer set. TCRdb re-analysed the multiplex PCR reads in MiXCR, keeping a single row per CDR3 protein. This table holds fewer than 250,000 distinct CDR3 sequences, about 24% found once.

The source is a woman aged 40 to 50 with Graves' ophthalmopathy. Source material: blood. The J gene is TRBJ1-6, the V gene TRBV2; D remains ambiguous. CDR3 coding DNA: TGTGCCAGCATGAAGGATTCGGATTCACCCCTCCACTTT. It yields the protein CASMKDSDSPLHF.